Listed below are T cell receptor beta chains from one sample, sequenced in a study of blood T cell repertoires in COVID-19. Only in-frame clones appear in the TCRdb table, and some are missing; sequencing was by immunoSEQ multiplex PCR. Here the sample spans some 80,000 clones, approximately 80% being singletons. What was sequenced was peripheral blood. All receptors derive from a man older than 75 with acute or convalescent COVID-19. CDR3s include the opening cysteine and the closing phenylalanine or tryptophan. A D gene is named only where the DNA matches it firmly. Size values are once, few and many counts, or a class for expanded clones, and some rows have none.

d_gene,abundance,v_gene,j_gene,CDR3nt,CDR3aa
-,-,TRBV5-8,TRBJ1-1,TGTGCCAGCAGCGCTCGGACAGCGAACACTGAAGCTTTCTTT,CASSARTANTEAFF
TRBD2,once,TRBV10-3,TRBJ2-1,TGTGCCATCAGTGGTATCGGGACTAGCACCGAGCAGTTCTTC,CAISGIGTSTEQFF
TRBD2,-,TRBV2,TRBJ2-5,TGTGCCAGCAAGAGACTAGCGGGGGGAGGGGAGACCCAGTACTTC,CASKRLAGGGETQYF
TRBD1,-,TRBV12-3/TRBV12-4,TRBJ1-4,TGTGCCACCACAGGGGCCCGCGGTGAAAAACTGTTTTTT,CATTGARGEKLFF
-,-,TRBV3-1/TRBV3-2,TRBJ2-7,TGTGCCAGCAGCGGACTCGAGAGCTCCTACGAGCAGTACTTC,CASSGLESSYEQYF
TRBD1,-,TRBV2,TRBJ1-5,TGTGCCAGCAGTGGACAGGGGTCGATTCAGCCCCAGCATTTT,CASSGQGSIQPQHF
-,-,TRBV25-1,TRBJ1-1,TGTGCCAGCATGACAGCGAGCTTTGAAGCTTTCTTT,CASMTASFEAFF
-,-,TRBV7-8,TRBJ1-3,TGTGCCAGCAGCTTAGTAGCGACGACTGGAAACACCATATATTTT,CASSLVATTGNTIYF
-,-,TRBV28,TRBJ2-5,TGTGCCAGCAGCCCTCCCCTCCTTGGCAGCCGGGGGACCCAGTACTTC,CASSPPLLGSRGTQYF
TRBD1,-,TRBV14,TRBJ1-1,TGTGCCAGCAGCCAAGGGCGGACAGGGGGGTTCTTTTTT,CASSQGRTGGFFF
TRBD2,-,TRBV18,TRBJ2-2,TGTGCCAGCTCACCTCAGCGGGGGCCTACCGGGGAGCTGTTTTTT,CASSPQRGPTGELFF
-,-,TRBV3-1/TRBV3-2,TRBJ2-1,TGTGCCAGCACCGACAGGAGCTCCTACAATGAGCAGTTCTTC,CASTDRSSYNEQFF
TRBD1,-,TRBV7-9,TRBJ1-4,TGTGCCAGCAGCTCCAGAAGACAGGGAGGTGAAAAACTGTTTTTT,CASSSRRQGGEKLFF
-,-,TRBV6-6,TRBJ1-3,TGTGCCAGTCAGTACTCTGGAAACACCATATATTTT,CASQYSGNTIYF
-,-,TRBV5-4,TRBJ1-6,TGTGCCAGCAGCTTGGGACAGGCGTCAGCCCTCCACTTT,CASSLGQASALHF
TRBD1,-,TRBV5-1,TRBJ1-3,TGCGCCAGCAGCATTAGGGGACAGACCTCTGGAAACACCATATATTTT,CASSIRGQTSGNTIYF
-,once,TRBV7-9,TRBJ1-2,TGTGCCAGCAGCTCCGACTCCCGCAACTATGGCTACACCTTC,CASSSDSRNYGYTF
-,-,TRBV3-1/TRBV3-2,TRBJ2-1,TGTGCCAGCAGCCAAGATTCGGGGGGCCGATACAATGAGCAGTTCTTC,CASSQDSGGRYNEQFF
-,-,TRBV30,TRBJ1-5,TGTGCCGCGAGTTTGGGGGCGGATCAGCCCCAGCATTTT,CAASLGADQPQHF
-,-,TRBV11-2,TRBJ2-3,TGTGCCAGCAGCTTGAGTACCTCAGATACGCAGTATTTT,CASSLSTSDTQYF
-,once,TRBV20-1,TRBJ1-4,TGCAGTGCTAGTCGGGGACTGACTAATGAAAAACTGTTTTTT,CSASRGLTNEKLFF
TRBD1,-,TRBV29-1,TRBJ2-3,TGCAGCGTTGAAGCAACAGGGGGTGCAGATACGCAGTATTTT,CSVEATGGADTQYF
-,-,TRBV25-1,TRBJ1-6,TGTGCCAGCAGTGAAGCAGGAAAGAGCTCACCCCTCCACTTT,CASSEAGKSSPLHF
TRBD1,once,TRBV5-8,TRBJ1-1,TGTGCCAGCAGCCCGACAGGGCCCACTGAAGCTTTCTTT,CASSPTGPTEAFF
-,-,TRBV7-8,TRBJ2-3,TGTGCCAGCAGCTTAGGAAGTGTTGCAGGGGATACGCAGTATTTT,CASSLGSVAGDTQYF
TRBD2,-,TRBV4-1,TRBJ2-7,TGCGCCAGCAGCCAGGTAGCGGGGGCCCGCCACGAGCAGTACTTC,CASSQVAGARHEQYF
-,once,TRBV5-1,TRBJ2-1,TGCGCCAGCAGCTTACCCACAGGGTACGGCTCCTACAATGAGCAGTTCTTC,CASSLPTGYGSYNEQFF
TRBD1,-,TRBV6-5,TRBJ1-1,TGTGCCAGCACCAGACAGGGTAACACTGAAGCTTTCTTT,CASTRQGNTEAFF
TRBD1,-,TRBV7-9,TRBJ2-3,TGTGCCGGGGACAGAACAGATACGCAGTATTTT,CAGDRTDTQYF
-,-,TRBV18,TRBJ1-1,TGTGCCAGCTCCACAGGGAGCACTGAAGCTTTCTTT,CASSTGSTEAFF
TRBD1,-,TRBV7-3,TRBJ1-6,TGTGCCAGCAGCTTAAAACAGGGGAGGTCACCCCTCCACTTT,CASSLKQGRSPLHF
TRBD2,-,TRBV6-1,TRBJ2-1,TGTGCCAGCAGCCTCACTAGCGGGGTGATCAATGAGCAGTTCTTC,CASSLTSGVINEQFF
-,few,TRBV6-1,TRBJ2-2,TGTGCCAGCAGTGAAGGACTAGTCGGGGAGCTGTTTTTT,CASSEGLVGELFF
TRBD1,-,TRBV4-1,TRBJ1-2,TGCGCCAGCAGCTTACCGGGACAGAGACTGATTGGCTACACCTTC,CASSLPGQRLIGYTF
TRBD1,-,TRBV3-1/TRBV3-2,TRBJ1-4,TGTGCCAGCAGCCTGGGACAGGTTCTTAATGAAAAACTGTTTTTT,CASSLGQVLNEKLFF
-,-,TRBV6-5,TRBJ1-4,TGTGCCAGCAGGAGGACAGCAACTAATGAAAAACTGTTTTTT,CASRRTATNEKLFF
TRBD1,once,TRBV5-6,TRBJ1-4,TGTGCCAGCAGTTCAGCAGCCCAGGGGGGTTTTGAAAAACTGTTTTTT,CASSSAAQGGFEKLFF
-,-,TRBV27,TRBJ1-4,TGTGCCAGCAGTTTACGGGAGAGTGAAAAACTGTTTTTT,CASSLRESEKLFF
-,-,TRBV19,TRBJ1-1,TGTGCCAGTAGTATAGATCCCCCGGCAGGGGTGAACACTGAAGCTTTCTTT,CASSIDPPAGVNTEAFF
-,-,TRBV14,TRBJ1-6,TGTGCCAGCAGCTTCGGGACAATAGTCTCACCCCTCCACTTT,CASSFGTIVSPLHF
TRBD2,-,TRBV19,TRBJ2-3,TGTGCCAGTAGTATAGTGGAGCGGGGGCCGGGCACAGATACGCAGTATTTT,CASSIVERGPGTDTQYF
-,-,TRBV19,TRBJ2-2,TGTGCCAGTAGTACCGCCCCCAGGGGCGGGGAGCTGTTTTTT,CASSTAPRGGELFF